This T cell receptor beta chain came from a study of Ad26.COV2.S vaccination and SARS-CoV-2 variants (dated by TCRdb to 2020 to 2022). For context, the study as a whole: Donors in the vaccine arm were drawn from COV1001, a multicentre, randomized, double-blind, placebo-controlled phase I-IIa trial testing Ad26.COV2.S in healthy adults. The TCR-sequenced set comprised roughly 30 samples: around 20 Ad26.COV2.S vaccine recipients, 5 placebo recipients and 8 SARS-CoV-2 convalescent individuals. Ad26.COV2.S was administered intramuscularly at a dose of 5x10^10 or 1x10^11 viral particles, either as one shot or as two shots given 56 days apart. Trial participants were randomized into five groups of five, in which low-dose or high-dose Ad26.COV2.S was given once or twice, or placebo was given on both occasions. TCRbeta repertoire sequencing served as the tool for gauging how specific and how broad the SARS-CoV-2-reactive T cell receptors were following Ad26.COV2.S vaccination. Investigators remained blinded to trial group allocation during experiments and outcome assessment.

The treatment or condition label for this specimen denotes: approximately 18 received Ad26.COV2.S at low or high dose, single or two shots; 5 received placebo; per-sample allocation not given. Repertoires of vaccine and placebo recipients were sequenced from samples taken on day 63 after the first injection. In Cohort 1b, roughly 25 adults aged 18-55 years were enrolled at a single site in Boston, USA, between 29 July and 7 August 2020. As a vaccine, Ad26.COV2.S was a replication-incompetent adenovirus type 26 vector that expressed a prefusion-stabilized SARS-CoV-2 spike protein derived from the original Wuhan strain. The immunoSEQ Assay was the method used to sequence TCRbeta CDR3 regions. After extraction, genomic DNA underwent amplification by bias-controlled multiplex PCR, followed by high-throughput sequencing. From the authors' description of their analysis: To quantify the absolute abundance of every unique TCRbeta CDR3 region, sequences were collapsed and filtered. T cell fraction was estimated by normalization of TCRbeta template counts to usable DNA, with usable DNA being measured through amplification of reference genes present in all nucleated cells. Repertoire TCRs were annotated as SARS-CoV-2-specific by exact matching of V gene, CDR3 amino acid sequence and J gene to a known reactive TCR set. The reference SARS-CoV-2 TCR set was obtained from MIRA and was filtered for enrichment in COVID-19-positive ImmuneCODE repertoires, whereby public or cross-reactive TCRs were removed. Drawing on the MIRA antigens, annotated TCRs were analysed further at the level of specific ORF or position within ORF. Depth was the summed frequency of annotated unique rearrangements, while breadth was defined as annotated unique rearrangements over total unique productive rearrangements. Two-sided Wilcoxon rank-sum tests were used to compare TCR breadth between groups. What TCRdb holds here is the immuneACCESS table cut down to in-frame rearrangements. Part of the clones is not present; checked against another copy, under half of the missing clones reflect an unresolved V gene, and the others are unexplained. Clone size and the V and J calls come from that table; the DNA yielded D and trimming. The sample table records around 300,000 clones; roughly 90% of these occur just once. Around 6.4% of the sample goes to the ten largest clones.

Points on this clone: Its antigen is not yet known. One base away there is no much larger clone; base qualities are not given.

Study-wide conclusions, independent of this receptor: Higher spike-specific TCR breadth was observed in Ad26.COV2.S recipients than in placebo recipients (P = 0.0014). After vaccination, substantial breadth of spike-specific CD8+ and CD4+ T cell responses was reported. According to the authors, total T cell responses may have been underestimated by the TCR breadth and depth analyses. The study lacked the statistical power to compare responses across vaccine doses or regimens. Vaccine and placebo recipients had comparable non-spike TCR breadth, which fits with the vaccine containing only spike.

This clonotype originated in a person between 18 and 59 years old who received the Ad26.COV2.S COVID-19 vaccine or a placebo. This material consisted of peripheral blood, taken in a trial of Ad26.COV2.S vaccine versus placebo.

At the DNA level, the sequence is TGTGCCAGCAGCACGACACACACGATGAACACTGAAGCTTTCTTT. Its product reads: CASSTTHTMNTEAFF. The chain is encoded by TRBV11-1 joined to TRBJ1-1, with no confidently assigned D gene. CDR1 and CDR2, per the germline V gene (reference sequence), are SGHAT and FQDESV. The CDR3 measures 15 amino acids from cysteine to phenylalanine. Only the CDR3 portion is preserved as DNA: 45 bases, with reading frame beginning at the first base. Trimming costs V 5 bases and J 0 bases, and their ends lie 13 bases apart.